This entry lists 6 T cell receptor beta chains sequenced from one sample in a study of blood T cell repertoires in COVID-19 (dated by TCRdb to about 2020). The library was built by means of the immunoSEQ multiplex PCR assay. Entries here come from immuneACCESS through TCRdb and include only in-frame sequences with V and J called. Some clones fail to appear in such tables; in the studies checked, an unresolved V gene covers under half of the shortfall, and the cause of the remainder is unknown. A total of approximately 190,000 clones appear in this sample, roughly 79% of them only once. The top ten constitute 6.9% of the sample. Sequences were obtained from peripheral blood. These receptor sequences come from a human donor with acute or convalescent COVID-19. The donor label of this sample is uncertain.

The chain has TRBV5-8 and TRBJ2-1, with 8 bases aligning to TRBD1. This CDR3 has 18 amino acids. The germline gives CDR1 SGHTS, CDR2 YDEGEE. Unmatched junction bases numbered 13, after V lost 4 bases and J lost 1 base. CDR3 DNA sequence: TGTGCCAGCAGCACGGACAGGGCAGGCAAGGGGTCCTACAATGAGCAGTTCTTC. Its translation: CASSTDRAGKGSYNEQFF.

CDR3 DNA: TGTGCCAGCAGTCAGGGACAGGGGCTCCAAGAGACCCAGTACTTC. It encodes CASSQGQGLQETQYF. The chain is built from TRBV27 and TRBJ2-5, with 10 bases identical to TRBD1. Losses at the gene ends were 5 bases for V and 1 base for J; bases not matched to a gene: 4. The CDR3 is made up of 15 amino acids. Germline values: CDR1 MNHEY, CDR2 SMNVEV (reference sequence).

V and J are TRBV7-2 and TRBJ2-1, with D perhaps TRBD1 (5 bases). The CDR3 loop spans 14 amino acids. The V gene lost 8 bases and the J gene lost 0 bases, with 11 bases spanning the gap. CDR1 and CDR2 (germline): SGHTA, FQGNSA. The CDR3 region has the DNA TGTGCCAGCGACCAGGGCCGCTCCTACAATGAGCAGTTCTTC. Translated: CASDQGRSYNEQFF.

The CDR3 protein is CSVEGGGETQYF. In nucleotides, the CDR3 is TGCAGCGTTGAAGGGGGGGGAGAGACCCAGTACTTC. This chain links TRBV29-1 with TRBJ2-5, with 7 bases aligning to TRBD2. The CDR3 contains 12 residues. Germline trimming cut 1 base from V and 4 bases from J; bases unmatched to any gene: 0. Germline V gene sequence: CDR1 SQVTM, CDR2 ANQGSEA.

The chain is built from TRBV18 and TRBJ2-5, with TRBD1 identical over 9 bases. CDR1 is KGHSH, CDR2 LQKENI, per germline. With 3 bases clipped from V and 5 bases from J, the junction kept 13 bases outside the gene matches. CDR3 size: 17 residues. The CDR3 is CASSPGQGFSRRETQYF. CDR3 nucleotides: TGTGCCAGCTCACCGGGACAGGGCTTTTCACGACGTGAGACCCAGTACTTC.

The CDR3 DNA reads TGTGCCAGCAGCTTTACAGGAAACTATGGCTACACCTTC. This translates into CASSFTGNYGYTF. The rearrangement uses TRBV7-3 and TRBJ1-2; weak D call: TRBD1 (5 bases). Trimming cost V 3 bases and J 2 bases, with 7 bases left between them. Germline lookup yields CDR1 SGHTA and CDR2 FQGTGA. The CDR3 totals 13 residues.